The clone carrying this T cell receptor beta chain was detected a few times. Its antigen is undetermined. This record comes from a study of response to subunit inactivated influenza vaccine. MiXCR, applied by TCRdb to the RT-PCR reads, yields one record per CDR3 protein. The table lists a few hundred thousand distinct CDR3 sequences, 21% of them singletons. General study findings and limits: Authors proposed each seasonal influenza vaccination draws in few new T cells.

The sequence derives from a man aged 45-69 years who received an inactivated influenza vaccine. Sequencing was performed on PBMCs from blood, taken about 20 months after vaccination.

The CDR3 region has the DNA TGCAGTGCTCCCCGGACAGGGGGGATACAATTGGCGGCCGGGGAGCTGTTTTTT. This translates into CSAPRTGGIQLAAGELFF. The rearrangement joins TRBV20-1 to TRBJ2-2; 10 bases line up with TRBD1. CDR3 length: 18 residues. V was pared by 5 bases and J by 6 bases, with 18 bases of the junction left unmatched. Germline CDR1 reads DFQATT; CDR2 reads SNEGSKA (reference sequence).